Following are 26 T cell receptor beta chains from one sample sequenced in a study of control samples from healthy donors and cancer patients. The assay was immunoSEQ multiplex PCR, and TCRdb's table has in-frame clones only and misses some. The sample holds about 84,000 clones, 91% seen once. Sequencing used blood. These receptors all stem from a man in his thirties or forties in good health.

This clone was detected only once. V is TRBV27 and J is TRBJ1-2; unclear D gene. With 5 bases removed from V and 4 bases from J, the gap between germline ends came to 14 bases. The CDR3 totals 14 residues. CDR1 is MNHEY and CDR2 is SMNVEV in the germline V gene (reference sequence). For the CDR3, the DNA is TGTGCCAGCAGTATCGCCCCTCGGACCTATGGCTACACCTTC. Amino acid sequence: CASSIAPRTYGYTF.

The chain uses TRBV7-9 and TRBJ2-1; D not resolved. Trimming stripped 5 bases from V and 4 bases from J, with 15 bases between. The CDR3 spans 15 residues. Germline V gives CDR1 SEHNR, CDR2 FQNEAQ (reference sequence). The CDR3 is CASSPMGSRYNEQFF. CDR3 nucleotides: TGTGCCAGCAGCCCCATGGGTAGCCGTTACAATGAGCAGTTCTTC.

The chain is built from TRBV5-1 and TRBJ2-3, with unresolved D. CDR3 length equals 15 residues. With 0 bases removed from V and 2 bases from J, the gap between germline ends came to 10 bases. Germline V lookup: CDR1 SGHRS, CDR2 YFSETQ. The CDR3 region has the DNA TGCGCCAGCAGCTTGGCGAGCCCCGACACAGATACGCAGTATTTT. This gives the protein CASSLASPDTDTQYF.

The chain carries TRBV27 and TRBJ2-2; 8 bases are shared with TRBD1. The germline V gene encodes CDR1 MNHEY and CDR2 SMNVEV (reference sequence). This CDR3 region has 16 residues. V lost 6 bases and J lost 3; bases outside the gene matches: 9. Here the CDR3 reads CASRRDRGGYTGELFF. CDR3 DNA: TGTGCCAGCAGGCGTGACAGGGGCGGGTACACCGGGGAGCTGTTTTTT.

The gene calls are TRBV5-1 and TRBJ2-7; TRBD1 agrees at 8 bases. CDR3 size: 15 residues. Germline-derived CDR1 and CDR2 are SGHRS and YFSETQ. V lost 2 bases, J lost 3 bases, and 7 bases stayed unmatched. CDR3 coding DNA: TGCGCCAGCAGCTTTGACAGGGGCGGGAACTACGAGCAGTACTTC. Protein product: CASSFDRGGNYEQYF.

The chain uses TRBV19 and TRBJ1-2; a possible D gene is TRBD1 (5 bases). Germline V gene lookup returns CDR1 LNHDA and CDR2 SQIVND (reference sequence). The CDR3 covers 14 residues. Trimming cost V 7 bases and J 1 base, with 13 bases left between them. CDR3 DNA: TGTGCCAGTATGGCCCCAAGGGGTAACTATGGCTACACCTTC. Translating gives CASMAPRGNYGYTF.

The CDR3 sequence: CATSRPPKQGRNEQYF. In DNA form, the CDR3 reads TGTGCCACCAGCAGACCCCCCAAACAGGGAAGGAACGAGCAGTACTTC. V usage is TRBV15 and J usage is TRBJ2-7, with a weak D call TRBD1 (6 bases). Germline lookup yields CDR1 LNHNV and CDR2 YYDKDF (reference sequence). CDR3 length: 16 amino acids. Trimming left V 2 bases short and J 5 bases short, with 19 bases between. Based on the CDR3 plus reference TRBV15 and TRBJ2-7, the full variable domain is DAMVIQNPRYQVTQFGKPVTLSCSQTLNHNVMYWYQQKSSQAPKLLFHYYDKDFNNEADTPDNFQSRRPNTSFCFLDIRSPGLGDTAMYLCATSRPPKQGRNEQYFGPGTRLTVT.

This clone appeared a few times. This chain uses TRBV10-3 with TRBJ1-2; possibly TRBD1 for D (5 bases). Trimming took 3 bases from V and 3 from J, leaving 5 bases between them. The CDR3 contains 12 residues. CDR1 and CDR2 from the germline V gene are ENHRY and SYGVKD. DNA for the CDR3: TGTGCCATCAGTGAAGGGGACTATGGCTACACCTTC. It encodes CAISEGDYGYTF.

This clone turned up a few times. This chain links TRBV7-2 with TRBJ2-3; D perhaps matches TRBD2 (6 bases). Germline V gene sequence: CDR1 SGHTA, CDR2 FQGNSA. V lost 2 bases, J lost 0 bases, and 18 bases lay in between. This CDR3 is 18 amino acids long. CDR3: CASSLLPSSAASTDTQYF. In DNA, the CDR3 is TGTGCCAGCAGCTTACTCCCCTCTAGCGCAGCTAGCACAGATACGCAGTATTTT.

This rearrangement joins TRBV27 to TRBJ1-2; no firm D call. CDR3 length equals 14 residues. Germline loops: CDR1 MNHEY, CDR2 SMNVEV (reference sequence). V gave up 5 bases and J gave up 5 bases, with 15 bases separating them. CDR3 loop: CASSRTVTGYGYTF. The CDR3 nucleotides are TGTGCCAGCAGTAGGACGGTAACTGGGTATGGCTACACCTTC.

This chain links TRBV6-5 with TRBJ1-5; no firm D call. CDR3 length equals 13 residues. The V end lost 6 bases, the J end lost 7 bases, and 13 bases lay between the germline ends. Germline V gene sequence: CDR1 MNHEY, CDR2 SVGAGI. The CDR3 reads CASRAGEGQPQHF. CDR3 DNA: TGTGCCAGCAGAGCCGGGGAGGGCCAGCCCCAGCATTTT.

The chain employs TRBV6-6 and TRBJ1-5, with D maybe TRBD1 (5 bases). The V gene lost 1 base and the J gene lost 3 bases, with 13 bases spanning the gap. This CDR3 has 16 amino acids. CDR1 and CDR2 from the germline V gene are MNHNY and SVGAGI (reference sequence). The CDR3 loop is CASSYLTGTSNQPQHF. CDR3 coding DNA: TGTGCCAGCAGTTACTTAACCGGGACCTCCAATCAGCCCCAGCATTTT.

This chain links TRBV2 with TRBJ1-6; D not resolved. V was clipped by 0 bases and J by 1 base, with 13 bases between them. The V gene's germline CDR1 is SNHLY and CDR2 FYNNEI. The CDR3 is 18 residues long. CDR3 in amino acids: CASSEAGRVRSYNSPLHF. CDR3 DNA: TGTGCCAGCAGTGAAGCGGGGAGGGTCAGGTCCTATAATTCACCCCTCCACTTT.

CDR3 DNA: TGTGCCAGTAGTATAGAATCGGAACTAGCCTTGAACACCGGGGAGCTGTTTTTT. As protein: CASSIESELALNTGELFF. The chain combines TRBV19 with TRBJ2-2; a possible D gene is TRBD2 (6 bases). V lost 0 bases and J lost 1, with 15 bases in between. CDR3 length: 18 amino acids. Germline loops: CDR1 LNHDA, CDR2 SQIVND (reference sequence).

This chain connects TRBV27 to TRBJ2-2; D is unresolved. The CDR3 length is 12 residues. Germline V gene data show CDR1 as MNHEY and CDR2 as SMNVEV (reference sequence). Deletions cut 6 bases from V and 5 bases from J, with 7 bases between. The CDR3, as DNA: TGTGCCAGCAGGGTAGGAACCGGGGAGCTGTTTTTT. Its protein is CASRVGTGELFF.

This clone was observed once. V usage is TRBV3-1 (or the pseudogene TRBV3-2) and J usage is TRBJ1-5; D is uncertain. Per the germline V gene, CDR1 is LGHDT and CDR2 is YNNKEL (reference sequence). Trimming took 3 bases from V and 5 from J, leaving 14 bases between them. CDR3 length equals 15 residues. In nucleotides, the CDR3 is TGTGCCAGCAGCCATTCGGGATCACGGGATCAGCCCCAGCATTTT. Protein product: CASSHSGSRDQPQHF.

This clone is a singleton in its sample. The same CDR3 can be traced to other DNA sequences in this sample. The chain has TRBV12-3 or TRBV12-4 and TRBJ1-2, with D uncertain. Trimming left V 3 bases short and J 4 bases short, with 6 bases between. The CDR3 spans 12 residues. The CDR3 protein is CASSLSSYGYTF. For the CDR3, the DNA is TGTGCCAGCAGTTTGAGCAGCTATGGCTACACCTTC.

The rearrangement joins TRBV4-2 to TRBJ2-1, with 7 bases lining up with TRBD2. This CDR3 contains 16 residues. The germline V gene encodes CDR1 LGHNA and CDR2 YNFKEQ. V shed 1 base and J 4 bases; nucleotides not matched to a gene: 7. This chain's CDR3 is CASSQVVREYYNEQFF. The CDR3 DNA follows: TGTGCCAGCAGCCAAGTGGTGCGGGAGTATTACAATGAGCAGTTCTTC.

This chain links TRBV5-3 with TRBJ1-1, with TRBD1 as a possible D gene (5 bases). TRBV5-3 is given ORF status, its function remaining uncertain. Trimming took off 1 base at V and 5 bases at J, with 15 bases between the two ends. The CDR3 extends over 15 amino acids. CDR3 amino acids: CARSLLGGWLTEAFF. CDR3 nucleotide sequence: TGTGCCAGAAGCTTGCTTGGGGGATGGTTAACTGAAGCTTTCTTT.

The rearrangement uses TRBV10-3 and TRBJ2-7; TRBD2 matches at 8 bases. With V trimmed by 5 bases and J by 7 bases, 10 bases remained unmatched. The CDR3 contains 14 residues. Per the germline V gene, CDR1 is ENHRY and CDR2 is SYGVKD. The CDR3 nucleotides are TGTGCCATCAGTACGGTTAGCGGGGTCGAGGAGCAGTACTTC. Translated, it gives CAISTVSGVEEQYF.

The chain recombines TRBV19 with TRBJ2-2; 12 bases align to TRBD1. Germline CDR1 reads LNHDA; CDR2 reads SQIVND (reference sequence). Trimming removed 3 bases from V and 6 bases from J; junction bases left unmatched: 5. The length of the CDR3 is 16 residues. The CDR3 nucleotides read TGTGCCAGTAGTATTACGGGACAGGGGGCATCCGGGGAGCTGTTTTTT. Translation: CASSITGQGASGELFF.

V gene TRBV7-9 combines with J gene TRBJ2-1; TRBD2 aligns across 8 bases. This CDR3 has 16 amino acids. After removal of 2 bases from V and 6 bases from J, the junction contained 9 bases not matched to a gene. CDR1 is SEHNR and CDR2 is FQNEAQ in the germline V gene (reference sequence). In DNA form, the CDR3 reads TGTGCCAGCAGCTTACATCTCCAGCGGGGGTCCAATGAGCAGTTCTTC. Protein product: CASSLHLQRGSNEQFF.

The chain uses TRBV28 and TRBJ2-5; D is undetermined. The germline CDR1 and CDR2 sequences are MDHEN and SYDVKM. There are 16 residues in the CDR3. Trimming cost V 8 bases and J 4 bases, with 23 bases left between them. This CDR3 reads CASRPPSAPQPETQYF. Here the CDR3 DNA reads TGTGCCAGCCGTCCCCCCAGCGCCCCCCAGCCAGAGACCCAGTACTTC.

V and J are TRBV13 and TRBJ2-3, with D perhaps TRBD2 (5 bases). The CDR3 contains 15 residues. Trimming left V 3 bases short and J 0 bases short, with 10 bases between. Per the germline V gene, CDR1 is PRHDT and CDR2 is FYEKMQ (reference sequence). The CDR3 sequence: CASSFRRESTDTQYF. In DNA form, the CDR3 reads TGTGCCAGCAGCTTCAGACGGGAAAGCACAGATACGCAGTATTTT. Using reference TRBV13 and TRBJ2-3 for the parts outside the CDR3, the full variable domain is AAGVIQSPRHLIKEKRETATLKCYPIPRHDTVYWYQQGPGQDPQFLISFYEKMQSDKGSIPDRFSAQQFSDYHSELNMSSLELGDSALYFCASSFRRESTDTQYFGPGTRLTVL.

The chain combines TRBV3-1 (or the pseudogene TRBV3-2) with TRBJ1-2; D call uncertain. The CDR3 contains 13 residues. Germline V lookup: CDR1 LGHDT, CDR2 YNNKEL (reference sequence). The V gene lost 4 bases and the J gene lost 3 bases, with 9 bases spanning the gap. The CDR3 loop reads CASSLQSYYGYTF. CDR3 nucleotides: TGTGCCAGCAGCCTCCAGAGCTACTATGGCTACACCTTC.

A few counts support this clone. This chain connects TRBV4-2 to TRBJ1-2; D unresolved. This CDR3 is built from 17 residues. Germline-derived CDR1 and CDR2 are LGHNA and YNFKEQ. V lost 4 bases and J 1 base, leaving 19 bases between the germline ends. The CDR3 DNA follows: TGTGCCAGCAGCCGGCAACTCTTAGACGAGGGTAACTATGGCTACACCTTC. Its protein is CASSRQLLDEGNYGYTF.